In this sample, the clone carrying this T cell receptor (beta chain) turned up once. Original methodology: Reference gene primer amplification gave estimated nucleated cell counts. The protocol was immunoSEQ multiplex PCR, while the TCRdb copy is restricted to in-frame clones and leaves out a portion. From that table come the V and J calls and clone size; the DNA was used to work out D and trimming. The table shows around 30,000 clones, with roughly four fifths occurring only once. The CDR3 sequence is 18 residues long. Germline V lookup: CDR1 PRHDT, CDR2 FYEKMQ (reference sequence). Trimming removed 4 bases from V and 4 bases from J; junction bases left unmatched: 14. The data are from a study of blood T cell repertoires in COVID-19. At the level of the study: The United States, Italy and Spain supplied acute and convalescent COVID-19 samples.

This clonotype was obtained from a human donor in a cohort sampled during active COVID-19. The V gene is TRBV13, the J gene TRBJ1-3, with 9 bases lining up with TRBD1. Sequencing was performed on peripheral blood. The CDR3 region has the DNA TGTGCCAGCAGCTCGCGGGGACAGGGAGTCTACTCCGGAAACACCATATATTTT. It codes for CASSSRGQGVYSGNTIYF.